This T cell receptor (beta chain) was captured in a study of PD-L1 blockade in urothelial cancer. Study overall: Treatment start was followed by blood analysis at 3 weeks (second dose) and again at 6 weeks.

Time point described: pretreatment peripheral blood. The protocol was immunoSEQ multiplex PCR, while the TCRdb copy is restricted to in-frame clones and leaves out a portion. The table lists 50,000 or so clones, 86% of them singletons. V was trimmed by 0 bases and J by 6 bases, leaving 5 bases between them. Germline V gene sequence: CDR1 SGHTA, CDR2 FQGNSA. This CDR3 has 13 amino acids. The sequence was collected from a man aged 60 to 69 with urothelial cancer. The starting material was PBMCs, obtained around atezolizumab (anti-PD-L1) treatment. The J gene is TRBJ2-2, the V gene TRBV7-2, with unresolved D. The CDR3 region has the DNA TGTGCCAGCAGCTTAGCCCGGGCCGGGGAGCTGTTTTTT. Amino acid sequence: CASSLARAGELFF.